This T cell receptor beta chain was captured by sequencing in a study of control samples from healthy donors and cancer patients. Clones were read by immunoSEQ multiplex PCR, and TCRdb kept only the in-frame ones, dropping some. The sample has about 130,000 clones, around 92% seen once. The V gene end was trimmed by 5 bases and the J gene end by 2 bases; junction bases not matched to a gene: 10. This CDR3 comprises 17 residues. Germline CDR1 and CDR2: MGHDK and SYGVNS. The sample was PBMCs. This chain joins TRBV25-1 and TRBJ2-3; 10 bases agree with TRBD1. This TCR was sampled from an elderly man with head and neck cancer. In DNA form, the CDR3 reads TGTGCCAGCAGTTATCGGACAGGGGGGAAGCACACAGATACGCAGTATTTT. The encoded protein is CASSYRTGGKHTDTQYF.